A single sample gave rise to the 24 T cell receptor beta chains below, sequenced in a study of cytomegalovirus exposure and HLA in healthy donors. PCR used 60 Vbeta primers and 13 Jbeta primers. Data came from immunoSEQ multiplex PCR; TCRdb stores just in-frame clones and leaves some out. The table lists 90,000 to 150,000 clones, 60% to 80% of them singletons. The sample consisted of PBMCs. These receptors all stem from a human donor in good health.

V usage is TRBV7-6 and J usage is TRBJ2-1; 10 nucleotides agree with TRBD1. The junction had 12 bases not matched to a gene; V was cut back by 6 bases and J by 7 bases. CDR3 size: 16 residues. Germline CDR1 reads SGHVS; CDR2 reads FNYEAQ. The CDR3, as DNA: TGTGCCAGCAGTTCTCTTAGACAGGGGGCTTCTAATGAGCAGTTCTTC. It yields the protein CASSSLRQGASNEQFF.

V usage is TRBV19 and J usage is TRBJ1-1; D remains ambiguous. The CDR3 is made up of 13 amino acids. Germline V gene lookup returns CDR1 LNHDA and CDR2 SQIVND (reference sequence). V lost 3 bases to trimming and J lost 3 bases, with 8 bases between them. CDR3 coding DNA: TGTGCCAGTAGTATTGCGGGTTACACTGAAGCTTTCTTT. Its protein product is CASSIAGYTEAFF. Using reference TRBV19 and TRBJ1-1 for the parts outside the CDR3, the full variable domain is DGGITQSPKYLFRKEGQNVTLSCEQNLNHDAMYWYRQDPGQGLRLIYYSQIVNDFQKGDIAEGYSVSREKKESFPLTVTSAQKNPTAFYLCASSIAGYTEAFFGQGTRLTVV.

In this sample, this clone turned up once. The gene calls are TRBV7-9 and TRBJ2-2; 9 bases agree with TRBD2. The CDR3 consists of 16 residues. Germline loops: CDR1 SEHNR, CDR2 FQNEAQ (reference sequence). V dropped 5 bases and J dropped 4; count of bases not matched to a gene: 8. The CDR3 bases are TGTGCCAGCAGCCCAGGGCTAGCGGGGTCCACCGGGGAGCTGTTTTTT. It yields the protein CASSPGLAGSTGELFF.

The chain carries TRBV6-5 and TRBJ1-6, with 7 bases lining up with TRBD1. The ends lost 2 bases at V and 10 bases at J; junction bases unmatched: 11. This CDR3 region has 16 residues. Germline CDR1 is MNHEY and CDR2 is SVGAGI. CDR3 bases: TGTGCCAGCAGTTACGGCAAGACAGGGAAGTTATCACCCCTCCACTTT. This translates into CASSYGKTGKLSPLHF.

This clone has just a few counts. This rearrangement joins TRBV7-3 to TRBJ1-2; D ambiguous. Deletions cut 0 bases from V and 3 bases from J, with 14 bases between. Germline CDR1 is SGHTA and CDR2 is FQGTGA. This CDR3 contains 16 residues. The CDR3 sequence is CASSLTPAGGYYGYTF. The CDR3 bases are TGTGCCAGCAGCTTAACCCCCGCGGGAGGGTACTATGGCTACACCTTC. Full variable domain (rest looked up from reference TRBV7-3 and TRBJ1-2): GAGVSQTPSNKVTEKGKYVELRCDPISGHTALYWYRQSLGQGPEFLIYFQGTGAADDSGLPNDRFFAVRPEGSVSTLKIQRTERGDSAVYLCASSLTPAGGYYGYTFGSGTRLTVV.

V and J are TRBV19 and TRBJ1-2; D remains ambiguous. Germline V gene data show CDR1 as LNHDA and CDR2 as SQIVND (reference sequence). The CDR3 totals 14 residues. Trimming cost V 3 bases and J 7 bases, with 15 bases left between them. The CDR3 loop reads CASSIGRDGRGYTF. CDR3 DNA sequence: TGTGCCAGTAGTATTGGGAGGGATGGCCGTGGCTACACCTTC.

This clone was recorded once. The germline gene is not matched at one end of the junction; a read error may be the cause. The chain joins TRBV7-7 to TRBJ2-3; the D gene is possibly TRBD1 (5 bases). The CDR3 runs to 14 residues. Germline values: CDR1 SSHAT, CDR2 FNYEAQ (reference sequence). The CDR3 DNA reads TGTGCTAGCAGCTTATCGACAGTCACAGATACGCAGTATTTT. It specifies CASSLSTVTDTQYF. Using reference TRBV7-7 and TRBJ2-3 for the parts outside the CDR3, the full variable domain is GAGVSQSPRYKVTKRGQDVTLRCDPISSHATLYWYQQALGQGPEFLTYFNYEAQPDKSGLPSDRFSAERPEGSISTLTIQRTEQRDSAMYRCASSLSTVTDTQYFGPGTRLTVL.

The CDR3 bases are TGTGCCAGCAGCTTAGGTCGCGGGATCGCCTTAGAGACCCAGTACTTC. Its translation: CASSLGRGIALETQYF. The chain is built from TRBV11-2 and TRBJ2-5; perhaps TRBD2 as D (6 bases). The CDR3 has 16 amino acids. The germline V gene encodes CDR1 SGHAT and CDR2 FQNNGV. V shed 1 base and J shed 4 bases, with 16 bases lying between them.

The rearrangement uses TRBV7-2 and TRBJ2-1, with unresolved D. CDR3 length: 15 amino acids. Germline assignment: CDR1 SGHTA and CDR2 FQGNSA. Trimming pared 0 bases from V and 0 bases from J, leaving 6 bases between. The CDR3 here is CASSLAYSSYNEQFF. CDR3 DNA sequence: TGTGCCAGCAGCTTAGCCTACAGCTCCTACAATGAGCAGTTCTTC. The variable domain in full, completed from reference TRBV7-2 and TRBJ2-1, reads GAGVSQSPSNKVTEKGKDVELRCDPISGHTALYWYRQSLGQGLEFLIYFQGNSAPDKSGLPSDRFSAERTGGSVSTLTIQRTQQEDSAVYLCASSLAYSSYNEQFFGPGTRLTVL.

V gene TRBV5-1 combines with J gene TRBJ2-7; TRBD2 aligns across 7 bases. This CDR3 is 16 amino acids long. After removal of 0 bases from V and 3 bases from J, the junction contained 9 bases not matched to a gene. Germline assignment: CDR1 SGHRS and CDR2 YFSETQ. Here the CDR3 reads CASSLAPPGLNYEQYF. The CDR3 DNA reads as TGCGCCAGCAGCTTGGCCCCCCCGGGACTAAACTACGAGCAGTACTTC.

The J gene is TRBJ1-2, the V gene TRBV28; 8 positions match TRBD1. The CDR3 runs 13 residues. V was clipped by 5 bases and J by 9 bases; unmatched bases: 8. Germline V gene lookup returns CDR1 MDHEN and CDR2 SYDVKM. This chain's CDR3 is CASSTTGVLSYTF. In DNA, the CDR3 is TGTGCCAGCAGTACGACAGGGGTCCTGAGCTACACCTTC.

The J gene is TRBJ1-4, the V gene TRBV2; D remains ambiguous. Trimming shortened V by 8 bases and J by 0 bases, and 4 bases separated the two germline ends. CDR1 is SNHLY and CDR2 is FYNNEI in the germline V gene. CDR3 length: 12 residues. DNA of the CDR3: TGTGCCAGCGGAGCAACTAATGAAAAACTGTTTTTT. Encoded protein: CASGATNEKLFF.

The chain links TRBV14 to TRBJ1-4, with no clear D. The CDR3 loop spans 15 amino acids. V shed 1 base and J shed 3 bases, with 9 bases lying between them. The germline V gene has CDR1 SGHDN and CDR2 FVKESK. For the CDR3, the DNA is TGTGCCAGCAGCCAAGCGGGGAGAGCTAATGAAAAACTGTTTTTT. It codes for CASSQAGRANEKLFF.

This chain connects TRBV6-6 to TRBJ2-1; no definite D call. The V end was cut by 2 bases, the J end by 4 bases, with 12 bases between. The CDR3 loop spans 15 amino acids. CDR1 is MNHNY, CDR2 SVGAGI, per germline (reference sequence). The CDR3: CASSYTIDGYNEQFF. CDR3 nucleotide sequence: TGTGCCAGCAGTTACACTATTGACGGATACAATGAGCAGTTCTTC.

This chain joins TRBV2 and TRBJ2-4; no definite D call. CDR3 length: 13 amino acids. Trimming took off 6 bases at V and 2 bases at J, with 8 bases between the two ends. Germline-derived CDR1 and CDR2 are SNHLY and FYNNEI. The CDR3 coding sequence is TGTGCCAGCAGCCCACTGACCAAAAACATTCAGTACTTC. It codes for CASSPLTKNIQYF.

The V and J genes are TRBV14 and TRBJ2-7; D not certain. This CDR3 is 12 amino acids long. Trimming cost V 2 bases and J 7 bases, with 9 bases left between them. Germline loops: CDR1 SGHDN, CDR2 FVKESK. CDR3 in DNA: TGTGCCAGCAGCCAATTCCGGGTAGAGCAGTACTTC. It yields the protein CASSQFRVEQYF.

The chain joins TRBV28 to TRBJ2-7; 14 bases align to TRBD2. V lost 8 bases to trimming and J lost 2 bases; unmatched junction nucleotides: 8. CDR3 size: 16 residues. The V gene's germline CDR1 is MDHEN and CDR2 SYDVKM. CDR3 DNA: TGTGCCAGCTCCGGGACTAGCGGGAGTAGGCCCTACGAGCAGTACTTC. Translated: CASSGTSGSRPYEQYF. Drawing the rest from reference TRBV28 and TRBJ2-7, the complete variable domain is DVKVTQSSRYLVKRTGEKVFLECVQDMDHENMFWYRQDPGLGLRLIYFSYDVKMKEKGDIPEGYSVSREKKERFSLILESASTNQTSMYLCASSGTSGSRPYEQYFGPGTRLTVT.

The chain combines TRBV6-1 with TRBJ2-1; D may be TRBD2 (5 bases). The CDR3 totals 16 residues. Germline CDR1 reads MNHNS; CDR2 reads SASEGT. V was trimmed by 4 bases and J by 4 bases, leaving 17 bases between them. Here the CDR3 reads CASSVDSTMRYNEQFF. DNA for the CDR3: TGTGCCAGCAGTGTGGACTCGACCATGCGATACAATGAGCAGTTCTTC.

V is TRBV30 and J is TRBJ1-4, with D tentatively TRBD1 (5 bases). Trimming cost V 5 bases and J 0 bases, with 7 bases left between them. Germline CDR1 is GTSNPN and CDR2 is SVGIG (reference sequence). The CDR3 is made up of 13 amino acids. CDR3 bases: TGTGCCTGGGAAGGGGCAACTAATGAAAAACTGTTTTTT. Protein: CAWEGATNEKLFF.

The chain carries TRBV30 and TRBJ2-1; D unclear. V gave up 4 bases and J gave up 5 bases, with 6 bases separating them. The CDR3 is made up of 11 amino acids. Germline CDR1 reads GTSNPN; CDR2 reads SVGIG (reference sequence). The CDR3 here is CAWNSNNEQFF. DNA for the CDR3: TGTGCCTGGAACAGCAACAATGAGCAGTTCTTC.

V usage is TRBV19 and J usage is TRBJ1-1; no definite D call. Per germline, CDR1 LNHDA and CDR2 SQIVND (reference sequence). V lost 5 bases, J lost 1 base, and 8 bases lay in between. The CDR3 contains 13 residues. Here the CDR3 DNA reads TGTGCCAGTAGTTGGGCACCGAACACTGAAGCTTTCTTT. It specifies CASSWAPNTEAFF.

This clone came up a few times. This sequence joins TRBV7-8 and TRBJ1-2, with D possibly TRBD1 on 5 matching bases. The length of the CDR3 is 14 residues. Germline CDR1 SGHVS, CDR2 FQNEAQ. V was shortened by 5 bases and J by 0 bases, with 10 bases between the two germline ends. CDR3 nucleotide sequence: TGTGCCAGCAGCGCGGGACGGACTAACTATGGCTACACCTTC. Amino acids: CASSAGRTNYGYTF.

CDR3 residues: CASSWGGWRAGQPQHF. CDR3 sequence (DNA): TGTGCCAGCAGCTGGGGAGGGTGGAGGGCAGGTCAGCCCCAGCATTTT. The V and J genes are TRBV5-6 and TRBJ1-5; D is ambiguous. Germline CDR1 reads SGHDT; CDR2 reads YYEEEE. The CDR3 is 16 residues long. Deletions cut 3 bases from V and 6 bases from J, with 19 bases between.

The V and J genes are TRBV5-4 and TRBJ2-4; 7 nucleotides line up with TRBD1. Germline values: CDR1 SGHNT, CDR2 YYREEE (reference sequence). The ends lost 1 base at V and 0 bases at J; junction bases unmatched: 4. The CDR3 runs to 16 residues. CDR3 bases: TGTGCCAGCAGCTTGAGACAGGGTCTAGCCAAAAACATTCAGTACTTC. Protein sequence: CASSLRQGLAKNIQYF. The entire variable domain, with the rest obtained from reference TRBV5-4 and TRBJ2-4, is as follows: ETGVTQSPTHLIKTRGQQVTLRCSSQSGHNTVSWYQQALGQGPQFIFQYYREEENGRGNFPPRFSGLQFPNYSSELNVNALELDDSALYLCASSLRQGLAKNIQYFGAGTRLSVL.